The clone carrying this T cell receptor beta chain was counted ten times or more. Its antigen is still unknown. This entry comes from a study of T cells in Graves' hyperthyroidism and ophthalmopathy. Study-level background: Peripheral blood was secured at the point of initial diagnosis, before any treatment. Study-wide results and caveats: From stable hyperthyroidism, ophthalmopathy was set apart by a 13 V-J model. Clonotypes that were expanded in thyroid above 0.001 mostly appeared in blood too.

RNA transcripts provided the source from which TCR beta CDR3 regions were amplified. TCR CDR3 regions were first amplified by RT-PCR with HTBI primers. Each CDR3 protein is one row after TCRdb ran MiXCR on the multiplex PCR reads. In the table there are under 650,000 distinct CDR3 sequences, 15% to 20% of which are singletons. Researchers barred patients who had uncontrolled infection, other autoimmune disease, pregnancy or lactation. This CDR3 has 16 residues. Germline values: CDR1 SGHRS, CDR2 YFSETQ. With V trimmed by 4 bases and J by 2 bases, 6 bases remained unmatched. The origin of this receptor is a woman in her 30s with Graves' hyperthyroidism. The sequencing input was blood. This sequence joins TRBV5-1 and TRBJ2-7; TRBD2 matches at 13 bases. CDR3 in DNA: TGCGCCAGCAGCCCCGGACTAGCGGGAGACACCTACGAGCAGTACTTC. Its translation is CASSPGLAGDTYEQYF.